This T cell receptor (beta chain) was retrieved from a study of regulatory T cells in long-lasting Graves disease. Study-level information: Recently diagnosed Graves' patients had received antithyroid drugs for under 3 months. Study-wide findings and caveats: Clonotypes that were public and shared totalled 2,500 to 3,500 in persistent patients versus around 970 in new patients.

J lost 2 bases, V lost 9 bases, and 4 bases had no gene match. Germline CDR1 reads MNHEY; CDR2 reads SMNVEV (reference sequence). This CDR3 region has 13 residues. This clonotype occurred many times. The antigen remains unidentified. Construction of the TCR beta libraries employed iRepertoire HTBI primers in conjunction with Arm-PCR of CDR3 regions. In the authors' workflow: Across samples, around 60 TRBV and some 14 TRBJ segments were found. TCRdb independently ran MiXCR on the multiplex PCR reads; one entry per CDR3 protein. TCRdb assigned the V and J calls; the authors' analysis was not used. This table has 300,000 to 400,000 distinct CDR3 sequences, less than 20% appearing once. Indicated time point: newly diagnosed GD, antithyroid drugs for less than 3 months. The TCR library used RNA extracted from PBMCs. With EDTA tubes as the receptacles, approximately 10 milliliters of peripheral blood were drawn.

This chain connects TRBV27 to TRBJ2-7; 10 nucleotides line up with TRBD1. This sample comprised peripheral blood mononuclear cells (PBMCs), obtained at new diagnosis, from a patient treated with antithyroid drugs. The source is a female donor with Graves disease. The CDR3 spells CASHGQGAYEQYF. The CDR3 region has the DNA TGTGCCAGTCATGGACAGGGGGCCTACGAGCAGTACTTC.